This is a list of T cell receptor beta chains from one sample in a study of shared clonotypes between healthy human individuals. TCRdb's table, derived via immunoSEQ multiplex PCR, lists solely in-frame clones and lacks some. This repertoire shows about 2 million clones, just under 95% found once; its top ten account for 1% to 1.3%. The sample was naive CD8+ T cells sorted from blood. These receptors originate from a man between 18 and 29 years old in good health. CDR3s include the opening cysteine and the closing phenylalanine or tryptophan. D genes are given only for firm matches. Size tells how often a clone was seen (once, few, many) or the class of an expanded clone, and some rows leave it out.

size	V	J	D	DNA	CDR3
NA	TRBV4-1	TRBJ2-1	TRBD2	TGCGCCAGCAGCCATGTGAGCGGGAGTGGCTACAATGAGCAGTTCTTC	CASSHVSGSGYNEQFF
NA	TRBV2	TRBJ2-6	NA	TGTGCCAGCAGTGAGGAACCTCCTGGGGCCAACGTCCTGACTTTC	CASSEEPPGANVLTF
NA	TRBV9	TRBJ2-2	NA	TGTGCCAGCTCTAACGCAAACGGGGACGGGGAGCTGTTTTTT	CASSNANGDGELFF
few	TRBV30	TRBJ1-1	NA	TGTGCCTGGAGTGTAGGTGGGGACACTGAAGCTTTCTTT	CAWSVGGDTEAFF
NA	TRBV4-1	TRBJ2-1	TRBD1	TGCGCCAGCAGCGGACGTACAGGGGGCGAGGCCTACAATGAGCAGTTCTTC	CASSGRTGGEAYNEQFF
NA	TRBV5-6	TRBJ2-5	TRBD2	TGTGCCAGCAGCCAGGGACTAGCGGGAGGAAGAGAGACCCAGTACTTC	CASSQGLAGGRETQYF
NA	TRBV28	TRBJ2-3	TRBD1	TGTGCCAGCAGTCTACCGGGACAGGGGGCCACAGATACGCAGTATTTT	CASSLPGQGATDTQYF
once	TRBV5-6	TRBJ2-2	NA	TGTGCCAGCAGCTTGGGCGGAGGGAGTAACGGGGAGCTGTTTTTT	CASSLGGGSNGELFF
NA	TRBV7-2	TRBJ2-5	TRBD1	TGTGCCAGCAGGCCCGGACAGGGGTTCGGAGAGACCCAGTACTTC	CASRPGQGFGETQYF
once	TRBV5-4	TRBJ2-1	TRBD2	TGTGCCAGCAGCCCCGCGAGTTTTAGCGGGGTTAGCTCCTACAATGAGCAGTTCTTC	CASSPASFSGVSSYNEQFF
NA	TRBV4-1	TRBJ2-7	NA	TGCGCCAGCAGCCAAGAGGAAACAGGGCGCGCCTACGAGCAGTACTTC	CASSQEETGRAYEQYF
NA	TRBV27	TRBJ1-2	NA	TGTGCCAGCAGTCCAGGGAGGGGCTACACCTTC	CASSPGRGYTF
NA	TRBV7-8	TRBJ1-2	NA	TGTGCCAGCAGCTTAGCGGGAACAGGCTATGGCTACACCTTC	CASSLAGTGYGYTF
NA	TRBV7-6	TRBJ2-7	NA	TGTGCCAGCAGCCCAGAGGGGGGGGCCTACGAGCAGTACTTC	CASSPEGGAYEQYF
NA	TRBV5-4	TRBJ1-2	NA	TGTGCCGGAGCGGGGTACTATGGCTACACCTTC	CAGAGYYGYTF
NA	TRBV6-1	TRBJ1-5	NA	TGTGCCAGCAGTGAAGTGTCGGGCAATCAGCCCCAGCATTTT	CASSEVSGNQPQHF
NA	TRBV15	TRBJ1-3	NA	TGTGCCACCAGCTTGCAAAACTCTGGAAACACCATATATTTT	CATSLQNSGNTIYF
NA	TRBV25-1	TRBJ1-1	NA	TGTGCCAGCAGTGAATACTCGGGTAGTCCGGAAGCTTTCTTT	CASSEYSGSPEAFF
NA	TRBV5-1	TRBJ1-2	NA	TGCGCCAGCAGCTTCCGGGACACTAACTATGGCTACACCTTC	CASSFRDTNYGYTF
NA	TRBV7-8	TRBJ1-5	NA	TGTGCCAGCAGCCCCGACTTGAGGAACCGGGATCAGCCCCAGCATTTT	CASSPDLRNRDQPQHF
NA	TRBV6-6	TRBJ2-1	NA	TGTGCCAGCAGTTACAGGACCGAGGGAACGGGGAATGAGCAGTTCTTC	CASSYRTEGTGNEQFF
NA	TRBV6-5	TRBJ2-1	TRBD2	TGTGCCAGCAGTTACTTCGCGGGAGATGAGCAGTTCTTC	CASSYFAGDEQFF
NA	TRBV5-6	TRBJ2-5	TRBD2	TGTGCCAGCAGCTCGTGGACTAGCGGGGGAAAAGAGACCCAGTACTTC	CASSSWTSGGKETQYF
NA	TRBV7-3	TRBJ2-7	NA	TGTGCCAGCAGCTTAACAGAAACCTACGAGCAGTACTTC	CASSLTETYEQYF
NA	TRBV4-3	TRBJ2-3	NA	TGCGCCAGCAGCCAAGAGGTCCCAGGGGGGGGCACAGATACGCAGTATTTT	CASSQEVPGGGTDTQYF
NA	TRBV6-5	TRBJ2-7	NA	TGTGCCAGCAGTTACTCGTCTAGCACCGAGCAGTACTTC	CASSYSSSTEQYF
once	TRBV5-8	TRBJ2-2	NA	TGTGCCAGCAGCTTGGGTACGGACTACCTGAACACCGGGGAGCTGTTTTTT	CASSLGTDYLNTGELFF
NA	TRBV9	TRBJ2-3	NA	TGTGCCAGCAGCGAGGGGTGGGCCACAGATACGCAGTATTTT	CASSEGWATDTQYF